This T cell receptor beta chain was observed in a study of T-cell reconstitution after alpha-beta-depleted transplantation in children. Study-level points and caveats: In patients about two months after transplant, alpha-beta T cells reportedly arose from several hundred expanded graft clones.

The V and J ends lost 2 bases and 6 bases, in that order; junction bases with no gene match: 11. This CDR3 region has 17 residues. Germline values: CDR1 LGHNA, CDR2 YNFKEQ. Library preparation (for TCRbeta) was performed with unique molecular identifiers. TCRdb reanalysed the PCR reads using MiXCR and keeps one entry per CDR3 protein. Of just under 250,000 distinct CDR3 sequences listed, roughly 24% are singletons. About this clonotype: Its target is unknown.

The sequences come from PBMCs, collected before TCRalphabeta/CD19-depleted stem cell transplant. This receptor was taken from a girl aged 2 to 10 with Fanconi anemia, due to receive a stem cell transplant. This chain connects TRBV4-2 to TRBJ2-3; TRBD2 matches at 10 bases. The CDR3 loop is CASSQPPSGGAVDTQYF. For the CDR3, the DNA is TGTGCCAGCAGCCAACCGCCAAGCGGGGGGGCCGTCGATACGCAGTATTTT.